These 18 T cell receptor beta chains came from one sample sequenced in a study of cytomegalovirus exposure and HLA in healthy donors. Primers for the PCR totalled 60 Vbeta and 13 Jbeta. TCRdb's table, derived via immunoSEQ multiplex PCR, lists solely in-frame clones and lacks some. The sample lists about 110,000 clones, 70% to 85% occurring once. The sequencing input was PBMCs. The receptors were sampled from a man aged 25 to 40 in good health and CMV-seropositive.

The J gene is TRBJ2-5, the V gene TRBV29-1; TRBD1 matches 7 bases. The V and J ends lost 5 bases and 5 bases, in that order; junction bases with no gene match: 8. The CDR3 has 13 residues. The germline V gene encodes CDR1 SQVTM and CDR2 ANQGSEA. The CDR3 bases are TGCAGCGTTTTAGACAGGGAGTGGGAGACCCAGTACTTC. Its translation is CSVLDREWETQYF.

CDR3: CASSPRSSVSSYEQYF. CDR3 in DNA: TGTGCCAGCAGCCCACGTAGCAGTGTGAGCTCCTACGAGCAGTACTTC. The chain links TRBV7-8 to TRBJ2-7; D remains unclear. The CDR3 runs to 16 residues. CDR1 SGHVS and CDR2 FQNEAQ come from the germline V gene. V lost 5 bases and J lost 0, with 17 bases in between.

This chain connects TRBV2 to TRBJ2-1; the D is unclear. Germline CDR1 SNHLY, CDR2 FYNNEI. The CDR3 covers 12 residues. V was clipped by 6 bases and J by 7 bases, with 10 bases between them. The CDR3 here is CASSEIRNEQFF. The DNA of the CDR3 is TGTGCCAGCAGCGAAATCCGGAATGAGCAGTTCTTC. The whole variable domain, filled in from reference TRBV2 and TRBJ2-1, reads EPEVTQTPSHQVTQMGQEVILRCVPISNHLYFYWYRQILGQKVEFLVSFYNNEISEKSEIFDDQFSVERPDGSNFTLKIRSTKLEDSAMYFCASSEIRNEQFFGPGTRLTVL.

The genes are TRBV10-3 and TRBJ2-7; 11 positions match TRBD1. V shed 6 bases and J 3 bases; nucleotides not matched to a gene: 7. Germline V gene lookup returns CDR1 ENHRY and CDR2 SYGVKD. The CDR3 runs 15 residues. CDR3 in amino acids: CAISGPGTGGYEQYF. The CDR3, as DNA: TGTGCCATCAGCGGACCCGGGACAGGGGGCTACGAGCAGTACTTC.

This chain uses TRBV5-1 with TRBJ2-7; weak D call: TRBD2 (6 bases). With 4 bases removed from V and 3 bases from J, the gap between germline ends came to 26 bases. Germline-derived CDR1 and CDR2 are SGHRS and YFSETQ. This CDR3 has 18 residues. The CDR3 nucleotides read TGCGCCAGCAGCACGGGCCCGGTCGTGGGGGGTGGGGTCTACGAGCAGTACTTC. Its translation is CASSTGPVVGGGVYEQYF.

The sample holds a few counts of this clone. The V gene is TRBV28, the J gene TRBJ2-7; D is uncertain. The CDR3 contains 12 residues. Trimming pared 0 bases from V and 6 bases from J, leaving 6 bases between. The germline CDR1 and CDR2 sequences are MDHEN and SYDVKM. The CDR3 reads CASSLWVGEQYF. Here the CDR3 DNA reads TGTGCCAGCAGTTTATGGGTCGGCGAGCAGTACTTC.

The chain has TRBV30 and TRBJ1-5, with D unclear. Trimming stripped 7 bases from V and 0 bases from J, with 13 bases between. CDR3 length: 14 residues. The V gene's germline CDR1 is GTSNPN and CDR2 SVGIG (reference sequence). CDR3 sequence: CAYAPGPSNQPQHF. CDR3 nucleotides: TGTGCCTACGCCCCGGGTCCTAGCAATCAGCCCCAGCATTTT.

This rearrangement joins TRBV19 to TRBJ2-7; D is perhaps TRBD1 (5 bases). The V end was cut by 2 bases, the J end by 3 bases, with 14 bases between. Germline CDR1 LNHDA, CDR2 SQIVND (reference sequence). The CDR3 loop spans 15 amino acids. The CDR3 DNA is TGTGCCAGTAGTATAACCCCCGACAGAGACTACGAGCAGTACTTC. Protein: CASSITPDRDYEQYF.

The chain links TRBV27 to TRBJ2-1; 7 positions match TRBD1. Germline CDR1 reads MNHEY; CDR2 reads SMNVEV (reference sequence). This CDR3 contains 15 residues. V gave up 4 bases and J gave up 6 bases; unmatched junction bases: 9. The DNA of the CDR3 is TGTGCCAGCAGTTCCAACGACAGGGTAGGCAATGAGCAGTTCTTC. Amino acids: CASSSNDRVGNEQFF.

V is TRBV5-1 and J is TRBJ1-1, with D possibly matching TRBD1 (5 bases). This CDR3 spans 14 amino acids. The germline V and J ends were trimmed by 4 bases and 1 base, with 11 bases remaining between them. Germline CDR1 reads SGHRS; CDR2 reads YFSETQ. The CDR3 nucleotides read TGCGCCAGCAGCCCACAGGCGGCGAACACTGAAGCTTTCTTT. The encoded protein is CASSPQAANTEAFF.

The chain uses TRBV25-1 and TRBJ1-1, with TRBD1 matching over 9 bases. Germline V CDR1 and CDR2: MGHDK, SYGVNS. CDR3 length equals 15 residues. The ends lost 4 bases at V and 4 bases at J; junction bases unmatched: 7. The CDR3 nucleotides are TGTGCCAGCAGTGGAAAACAGGGGGCGAGCACTGAAGCTTTCTTT. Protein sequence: CASSGKQGASTEAFF.

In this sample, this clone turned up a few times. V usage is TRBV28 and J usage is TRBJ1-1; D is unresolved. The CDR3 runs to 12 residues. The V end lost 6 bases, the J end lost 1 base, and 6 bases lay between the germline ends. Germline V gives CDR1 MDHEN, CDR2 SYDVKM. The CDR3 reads CASRGGNTEAFF. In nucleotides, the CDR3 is TGTGCCAGCAGGGGAGGGAACACTGAAGCTTTCTTT.

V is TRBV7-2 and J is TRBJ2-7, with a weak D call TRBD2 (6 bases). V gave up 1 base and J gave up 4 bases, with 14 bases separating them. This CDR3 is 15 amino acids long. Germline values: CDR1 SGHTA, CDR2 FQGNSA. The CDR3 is CASSLVIAADYEQYF. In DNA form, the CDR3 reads TGTGCCAGCAGCTTAGTAATAGCGGCGGATTACGAGCAGTACTTC.

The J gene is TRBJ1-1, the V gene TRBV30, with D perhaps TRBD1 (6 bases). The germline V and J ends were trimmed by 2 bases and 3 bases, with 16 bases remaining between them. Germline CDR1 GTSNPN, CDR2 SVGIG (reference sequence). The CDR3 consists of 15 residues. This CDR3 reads CAWSSGLGAYTEAFF. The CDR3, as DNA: TGTGCCTGGAGTTCGGGTCTGGGGGCTTACACTGAAGCTTTCTTT.

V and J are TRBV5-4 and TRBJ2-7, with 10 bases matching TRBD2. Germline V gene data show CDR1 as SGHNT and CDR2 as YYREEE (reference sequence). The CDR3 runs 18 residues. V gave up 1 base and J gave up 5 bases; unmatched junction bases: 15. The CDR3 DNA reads TGTGCCAGCAGCTTGTCACTAGCGGGACCCTCGCTCCAGGACGAGCAGTACTTC. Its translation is CASSLSLAGPSLQDEQYF.

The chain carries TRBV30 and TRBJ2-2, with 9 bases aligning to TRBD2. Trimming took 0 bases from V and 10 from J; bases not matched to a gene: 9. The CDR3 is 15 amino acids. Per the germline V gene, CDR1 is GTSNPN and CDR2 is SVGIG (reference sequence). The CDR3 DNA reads TGTGCCTGGAGTGTTAGTAGCGGGGGCAACGAGGAGCTGTTTTTT. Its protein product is CAWSVSSGGNEELFF.

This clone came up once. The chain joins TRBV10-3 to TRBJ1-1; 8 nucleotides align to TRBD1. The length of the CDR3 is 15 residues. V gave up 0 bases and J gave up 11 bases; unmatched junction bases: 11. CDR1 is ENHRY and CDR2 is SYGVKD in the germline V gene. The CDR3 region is CAISESGQGANFAFF. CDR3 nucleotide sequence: TGTGCCATCAGTGAGTCGGGGCAGGGGGCTAACTTTGCTTTCTTT.

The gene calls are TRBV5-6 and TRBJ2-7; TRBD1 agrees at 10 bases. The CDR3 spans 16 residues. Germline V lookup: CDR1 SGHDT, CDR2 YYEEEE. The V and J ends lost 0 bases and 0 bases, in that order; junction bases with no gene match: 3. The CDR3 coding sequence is TGTGCCAGCAGCTTGGGACAGGGGGCTTTCTCCTACGAGCAGTACTTC. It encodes CASSLGQGAFSYEQYF.